The clone carrying this TCR beta chain was found a few times. The target antigen is unknown. This specimen belongs to a study of T cell repertoires in cytomegalovirus infection. Study overall: Public TCR beta signatures provided an indication of both CMV infection and a matching HLA type.

TCRdb ran MiXCR on the reads and lists one entry per CDR3 protein. The sample lists about 150,000 distinct CDR3 sequences; more than 15% were seen once. Study observations and caveats: CMV-specific TCR beta clonotypes restricted by HLA-C dominated the ex vivo response.

The trim removed 3 bases at V and 7 bases at J, leaving 6 bases unmatched. CDR1 and CDR2 (germline): MDHEN, SYDVKM. The CDR3 is made up of 14 amino acids. Sequencing input: CD8+ T cells from PBMCs. The clonotype originates from a human donor in good health (CMV status not recorded). Some clones in this sample may be carry-over from other donors' samples. The chain employs TRBV28 and TRBJ2-1; TRBD2 matches at 7 bases. CDR3 in amino acids: CASSFSFGGNEQFF. DNA of the CDR3: TGTGCCAGCAGTTTCTCTTTCGGGGGGAATGAGCAGTTCTTC.